This section outlines one T cell receptor beta chain sequence together with its context. These data come from a study of blood T cell repertoires in COVID-19. Across the study: The cDNA or gDNA used as material had been derived from T cells, B-cell-depleted T cells, or PBMCs.

Clones were sequenced by immunoSEQ multiplex PCR, and TCRdb holds only the in-frame ones, with some missing. The sample lists tens of thousands of clones, 82% occurring once. This CDR3 has 12 amino acids. Trimming pared 4 bases from V and 13 bases from J, leaving 14 bases between. CDR1 is MNHNY and CDR2 is SVGAGI in the germline V gene (reference sequence). The chain uses TRBV6-6 and TRBJ2-1; TRBD1 is a possible D gene (6 bases). The sequencing input was peripheral blood. This clonotype originated in an elderly man with active or convalescent COVID-19. The DNA for the CDR3 is TGTGCCAGCAGTTCCCAGCGACAGGACCAGTTCTTC. Translating it yields CASSSQRQDQFF.